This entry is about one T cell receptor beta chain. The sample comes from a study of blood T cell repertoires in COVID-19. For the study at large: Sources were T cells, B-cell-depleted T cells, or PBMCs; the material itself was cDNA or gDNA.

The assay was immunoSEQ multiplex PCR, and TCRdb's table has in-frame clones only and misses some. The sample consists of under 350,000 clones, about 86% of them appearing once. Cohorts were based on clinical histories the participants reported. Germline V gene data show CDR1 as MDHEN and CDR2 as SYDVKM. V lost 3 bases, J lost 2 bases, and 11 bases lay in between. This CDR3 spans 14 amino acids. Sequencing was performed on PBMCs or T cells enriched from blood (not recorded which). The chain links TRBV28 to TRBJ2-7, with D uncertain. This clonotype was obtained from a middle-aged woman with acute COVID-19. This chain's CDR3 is CASSFRQTTYEQYF. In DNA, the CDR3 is TGTGCCAGCAGTTTTCGACAAACAACCTACGAGCAGTACTTC. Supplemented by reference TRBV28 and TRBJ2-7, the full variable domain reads DVKVTQSSRYLVKRTGEKVFLECVQDMDHENMFWYRQDPGLGLRLIYFSYDVKMKEKGDIPEGYSVSREKKERFSLILESASTNQTSMYLCASSFRQTTYEQYFGPGTRLTVT.